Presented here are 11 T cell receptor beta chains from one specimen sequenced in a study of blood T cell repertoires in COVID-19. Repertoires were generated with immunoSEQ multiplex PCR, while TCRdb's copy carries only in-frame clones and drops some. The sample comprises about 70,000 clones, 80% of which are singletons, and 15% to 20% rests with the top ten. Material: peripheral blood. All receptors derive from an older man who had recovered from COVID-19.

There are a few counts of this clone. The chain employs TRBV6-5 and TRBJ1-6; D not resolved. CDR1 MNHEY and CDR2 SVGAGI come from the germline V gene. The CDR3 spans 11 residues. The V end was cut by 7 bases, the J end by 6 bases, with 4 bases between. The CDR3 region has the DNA TGTGCCAGCAAGAGTAATTCACCCCTCCACTTT. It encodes CASKSNSPLHF.

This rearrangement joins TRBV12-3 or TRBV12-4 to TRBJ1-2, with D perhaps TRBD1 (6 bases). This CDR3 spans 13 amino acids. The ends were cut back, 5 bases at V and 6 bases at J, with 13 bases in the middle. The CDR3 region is CASSPTGFNGYTF. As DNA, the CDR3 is TGTGCCAGCAGTCCCACAGGGTTTAATGGCTACACCTTC.

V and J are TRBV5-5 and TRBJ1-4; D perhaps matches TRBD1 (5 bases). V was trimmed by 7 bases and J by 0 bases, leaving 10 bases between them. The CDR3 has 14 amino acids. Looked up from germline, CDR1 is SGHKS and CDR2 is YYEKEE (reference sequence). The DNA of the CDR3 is TGTGCCAGCGGTCTGACAGCAACTAATGAAAAACTGTTTTTT. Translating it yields CASGLTATNEKLFF. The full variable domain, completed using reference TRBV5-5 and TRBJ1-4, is DAGVTQSPTHLIKTRGQQVTLRCSPISGHKSVSWYQQVLGQGPQFIFQYYEKEERGRGNFPDRFSARQFPNYSSELNVNALLLGDSALYLCASGLTATNEKLFFGSGTQLSVL.

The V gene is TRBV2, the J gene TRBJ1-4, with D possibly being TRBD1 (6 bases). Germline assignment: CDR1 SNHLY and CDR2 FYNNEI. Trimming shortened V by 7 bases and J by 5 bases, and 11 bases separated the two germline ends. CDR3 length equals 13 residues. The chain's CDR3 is CASKRDTNEKLFF. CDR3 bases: TGTGCCAGCAAACGGGACACAAATGAAAAACTGTTTTTT.

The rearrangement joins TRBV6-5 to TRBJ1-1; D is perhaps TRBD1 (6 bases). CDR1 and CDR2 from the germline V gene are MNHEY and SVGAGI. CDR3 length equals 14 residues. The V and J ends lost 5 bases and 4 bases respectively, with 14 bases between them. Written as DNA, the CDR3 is TGTGCCAGCAGTACAGGGTCCGGAGTCACTGAAGCTTTCTTT. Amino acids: CASSTGSGVTEAFF.

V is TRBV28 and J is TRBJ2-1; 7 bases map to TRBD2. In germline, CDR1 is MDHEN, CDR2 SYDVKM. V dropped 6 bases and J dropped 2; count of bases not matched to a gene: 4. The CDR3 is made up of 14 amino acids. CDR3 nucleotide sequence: TGTGCCAGCAGGGGGCTAGCGGCCTACAATGAGCAGTTCTTC. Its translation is CASRGLAAYNEQFF.

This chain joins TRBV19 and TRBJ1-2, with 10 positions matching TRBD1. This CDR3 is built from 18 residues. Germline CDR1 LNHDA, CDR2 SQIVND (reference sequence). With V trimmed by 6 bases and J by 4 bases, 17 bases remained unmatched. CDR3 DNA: TGTGCCAGTAGCCCGGGACAGGGGACGTTTCGAACCCTCTATGGCTACACCTTC. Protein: CASSPGQGTFRTLYGYTF.

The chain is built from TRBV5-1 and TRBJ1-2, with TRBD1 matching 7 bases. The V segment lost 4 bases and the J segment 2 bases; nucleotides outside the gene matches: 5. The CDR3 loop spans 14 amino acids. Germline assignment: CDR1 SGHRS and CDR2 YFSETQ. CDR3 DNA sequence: TGCGCCAGCAGCCCCGAGGGACAGAACTATGGCTACACCTTC. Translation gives CASSPEGQNYGYTF. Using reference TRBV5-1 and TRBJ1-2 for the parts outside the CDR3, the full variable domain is KAGVTQTPRYLIKTRGQQVTLSCSPISGHRSVSWYQQTPGQGLQFLFEYFSETQRNKGNFPGRFSGRQFSNSRSEMNVSTLELGDSALYLCASSPEGQNYGYTFGSGTRLTVV.

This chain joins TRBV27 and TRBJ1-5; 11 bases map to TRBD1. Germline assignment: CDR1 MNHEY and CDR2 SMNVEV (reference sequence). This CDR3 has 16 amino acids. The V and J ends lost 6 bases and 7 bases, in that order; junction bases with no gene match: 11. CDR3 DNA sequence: TGTGCCAGCAGACAAAGAGGGACAGGGGGAGAGCAGCCCCAGCATTTT. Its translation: CASRQRGTGGEQPQHF.

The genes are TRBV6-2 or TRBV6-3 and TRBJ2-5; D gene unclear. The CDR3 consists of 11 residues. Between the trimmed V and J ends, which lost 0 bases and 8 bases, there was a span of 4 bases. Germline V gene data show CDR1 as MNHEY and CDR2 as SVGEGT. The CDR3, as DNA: TGTGCCAGCAGTTACTCCCAAACCCAGTACTTC. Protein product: CASSYSQTQYF.

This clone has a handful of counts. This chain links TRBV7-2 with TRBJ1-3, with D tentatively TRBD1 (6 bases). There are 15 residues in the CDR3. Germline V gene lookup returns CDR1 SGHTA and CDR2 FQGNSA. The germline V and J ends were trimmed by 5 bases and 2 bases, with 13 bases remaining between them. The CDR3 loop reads CASSTQSGAGNTIYF. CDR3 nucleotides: TGTGCCAGCAGCACCCAATCAGGGGCTGGAAACACCATATATTTT. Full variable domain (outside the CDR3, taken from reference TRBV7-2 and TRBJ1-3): GAGVSQSPSNKVTEKGKDVELRCDPISGHTALYWYRQSLGQGLEFLIYFQGNSAPDKSGLPSDRFSAERTGGSVSTLTIQRTQQEDSAVYLCASSTQSGAGNTIYFGEGSWLTVV.